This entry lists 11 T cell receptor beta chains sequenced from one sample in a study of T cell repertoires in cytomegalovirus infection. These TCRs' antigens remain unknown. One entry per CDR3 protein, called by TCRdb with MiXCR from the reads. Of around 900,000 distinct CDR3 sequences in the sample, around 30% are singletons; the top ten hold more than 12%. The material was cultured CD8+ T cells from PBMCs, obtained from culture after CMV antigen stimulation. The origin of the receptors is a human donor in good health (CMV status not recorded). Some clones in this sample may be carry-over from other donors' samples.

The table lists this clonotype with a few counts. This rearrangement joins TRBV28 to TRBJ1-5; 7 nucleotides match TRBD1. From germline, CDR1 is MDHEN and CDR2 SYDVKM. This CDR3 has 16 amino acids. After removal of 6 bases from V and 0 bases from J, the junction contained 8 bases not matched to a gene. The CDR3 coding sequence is TGTGCCAGCAGGGGGGGGACAGTAGTTAGCAATCAGCCCCAGCATTTT. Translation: CASRGGTVVSNQPQHF.

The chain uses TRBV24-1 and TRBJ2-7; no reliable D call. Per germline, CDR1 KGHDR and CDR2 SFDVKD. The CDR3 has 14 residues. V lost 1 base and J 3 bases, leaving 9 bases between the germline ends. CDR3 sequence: CATSDFGSYYEQYV. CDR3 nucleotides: TGTGCCACCAGTGATTTTGGCTCCTACTACGAGCAGTACGTC.

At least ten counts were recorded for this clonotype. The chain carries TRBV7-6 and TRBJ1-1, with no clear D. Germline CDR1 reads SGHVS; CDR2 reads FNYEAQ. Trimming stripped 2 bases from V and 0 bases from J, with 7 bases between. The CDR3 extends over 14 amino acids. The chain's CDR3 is CASSLNLVNTEAFF. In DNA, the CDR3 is TGTGCCAGCAGCTTAAATCTAGTGAACACTGAAGCTTTCTTT.

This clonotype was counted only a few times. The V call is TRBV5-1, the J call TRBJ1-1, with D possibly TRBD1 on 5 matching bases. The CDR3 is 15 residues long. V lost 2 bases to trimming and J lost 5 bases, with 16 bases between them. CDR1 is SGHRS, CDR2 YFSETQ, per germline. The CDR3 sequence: CASSLSGGVGTEAFF. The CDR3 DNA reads TGCGCCAGCAGCTTATCGGGGGGGGTCGGAACTGAAGCTTTCTTT.

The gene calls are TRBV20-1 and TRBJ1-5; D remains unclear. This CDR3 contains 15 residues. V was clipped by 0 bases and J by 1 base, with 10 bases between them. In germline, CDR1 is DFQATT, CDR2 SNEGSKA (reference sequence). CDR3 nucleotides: TGCAGTGCTAGAGAGGCGGGAATGAGCAATCAGCCCCAGCATTTT. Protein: CSAREAGMSNQPQHF.

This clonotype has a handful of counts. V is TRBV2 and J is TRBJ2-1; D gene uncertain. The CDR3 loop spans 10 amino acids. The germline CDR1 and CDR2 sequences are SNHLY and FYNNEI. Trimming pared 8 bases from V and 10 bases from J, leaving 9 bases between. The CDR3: CASVSKEQFF. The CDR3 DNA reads TGTGCCAGCGTATCGAAAGAGCAGTTCTTC.

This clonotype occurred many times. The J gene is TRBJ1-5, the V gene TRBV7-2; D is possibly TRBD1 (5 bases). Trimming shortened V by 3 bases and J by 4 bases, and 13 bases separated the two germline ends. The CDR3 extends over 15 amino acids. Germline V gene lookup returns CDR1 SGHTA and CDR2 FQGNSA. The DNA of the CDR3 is TGTGCCAGCAGCTTGGTGGGAGGGGAGAATCAGCCCCAGCATTTT. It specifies CASSLVGGENQPQHF. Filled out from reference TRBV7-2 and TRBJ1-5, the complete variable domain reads GAGVSQSPSNKVTEKGKDVELRCDPISGHTALYWYRQSLGQGLEFLIYFQGNSAPDKSGLPSDRFSAERTGGSVSTLTIQRTQQEDSAVYLCASSLVGGENQPQHFGDGTRLSIL.

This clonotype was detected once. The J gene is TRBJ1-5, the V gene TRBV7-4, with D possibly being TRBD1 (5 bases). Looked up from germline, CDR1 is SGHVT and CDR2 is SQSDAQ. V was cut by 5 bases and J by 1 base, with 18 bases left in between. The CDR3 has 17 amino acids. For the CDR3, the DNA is TGTGCCAGCAGCCAAGGTTGGCAGGGTGAAAGCAATCAGCCCCAGCATTTT. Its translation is CASSQGWQGESNQPQHF. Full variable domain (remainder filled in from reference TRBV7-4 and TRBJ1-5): GAGVSQSPRYKVAKRGRDVALRCDSISGHVTLYWYRQTLGQGSEVLTYSQSDAQRDKSGRPSGRFSAERPERSVSTLKIQRTEQGDSAVYLCASSQGWQGESNQPQHFGDGTRLSIL.

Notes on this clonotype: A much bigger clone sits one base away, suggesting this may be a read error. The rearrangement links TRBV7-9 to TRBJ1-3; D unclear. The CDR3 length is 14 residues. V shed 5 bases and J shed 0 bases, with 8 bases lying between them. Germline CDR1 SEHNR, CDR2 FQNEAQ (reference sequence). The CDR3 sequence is CASSRESSGNTIYF. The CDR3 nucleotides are TGTGCCAGCAGCCGAGAGAGCTCTGGAAACACCATATATTTT.

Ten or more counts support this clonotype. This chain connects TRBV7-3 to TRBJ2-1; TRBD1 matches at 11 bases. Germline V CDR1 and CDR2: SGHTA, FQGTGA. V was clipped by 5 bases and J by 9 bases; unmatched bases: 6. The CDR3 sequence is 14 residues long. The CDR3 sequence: CASSPGQGAGEQFF. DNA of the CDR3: TGTGCCAGCAGCCCCGGACAGGGGGCGGGTGAGCAGTTCTTC.

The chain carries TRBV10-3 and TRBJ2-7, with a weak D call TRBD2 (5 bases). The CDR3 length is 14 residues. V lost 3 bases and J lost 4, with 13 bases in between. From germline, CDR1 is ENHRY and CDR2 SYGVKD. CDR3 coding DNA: TGTGCCATCAGTGACTCGCCGGCGGGTTACGAGCAGTACTTC. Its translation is CAISDSPAGYEQYF.